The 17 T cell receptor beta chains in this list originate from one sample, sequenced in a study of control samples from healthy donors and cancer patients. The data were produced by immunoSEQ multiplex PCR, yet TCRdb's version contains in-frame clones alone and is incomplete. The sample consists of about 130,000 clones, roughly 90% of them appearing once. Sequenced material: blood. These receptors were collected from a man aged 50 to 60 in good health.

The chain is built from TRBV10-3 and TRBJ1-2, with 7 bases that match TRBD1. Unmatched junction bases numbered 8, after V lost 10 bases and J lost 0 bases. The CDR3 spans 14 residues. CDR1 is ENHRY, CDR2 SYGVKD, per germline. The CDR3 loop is CATGPGTANYGYTF. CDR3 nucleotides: TGTGCCACCGGACCGGGGACAGCTAACTATGGCTACACCTTC.

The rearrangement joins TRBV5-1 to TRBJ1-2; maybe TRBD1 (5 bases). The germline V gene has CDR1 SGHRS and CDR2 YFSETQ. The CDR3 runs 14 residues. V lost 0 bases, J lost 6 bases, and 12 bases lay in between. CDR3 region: CASSLGGMFDGYTF. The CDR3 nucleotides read TGCGCCAGCAGCTTGGGGGGGATGTTCGATGGCTACACCTTC.

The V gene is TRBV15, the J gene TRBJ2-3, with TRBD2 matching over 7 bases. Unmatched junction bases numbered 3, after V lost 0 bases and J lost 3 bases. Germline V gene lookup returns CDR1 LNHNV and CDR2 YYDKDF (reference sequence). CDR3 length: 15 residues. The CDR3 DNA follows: TGTGCCACCAGCAGAGATCTGGGAGGGACAGATACGCAGTATTTT. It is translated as CATSRDLGGTDTQYF.

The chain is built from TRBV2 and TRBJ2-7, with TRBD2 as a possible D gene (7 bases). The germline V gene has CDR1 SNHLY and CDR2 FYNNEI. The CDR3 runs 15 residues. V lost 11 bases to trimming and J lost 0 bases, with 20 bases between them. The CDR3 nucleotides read TGTGCCTCCAAGCAAGCGGGGACAAGCTCCTACGAGCAGTACTTC. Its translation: CASKQAGTSSYEQYF.

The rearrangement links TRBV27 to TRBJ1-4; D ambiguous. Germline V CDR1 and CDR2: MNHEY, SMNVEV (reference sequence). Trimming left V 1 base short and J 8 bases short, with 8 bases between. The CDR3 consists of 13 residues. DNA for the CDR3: TGTGCCAGCAGTTTATACCAGGAGGAAAAACTGTTTTTT. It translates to CASSLYQEEKLFF.

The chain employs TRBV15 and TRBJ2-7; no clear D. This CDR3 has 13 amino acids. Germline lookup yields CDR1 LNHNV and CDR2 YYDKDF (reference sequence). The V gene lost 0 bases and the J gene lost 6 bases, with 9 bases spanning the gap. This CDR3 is CATSRDLPGEQYF. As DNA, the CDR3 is TGTGCCACCAGCAGAGATCTACCAGGCGAGCAGTACTTC. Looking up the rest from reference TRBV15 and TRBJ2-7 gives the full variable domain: DAMVIQNPRYQVTQFGKPVTLSCSQTLNHNVMYWYQQKSSQAPKLLFHYYDKDFNNEADTPDNFQSRRPNTSFCFLDIRSPGLGDTAMYLCATSRDLPGEQYFGPGTRLTVT.

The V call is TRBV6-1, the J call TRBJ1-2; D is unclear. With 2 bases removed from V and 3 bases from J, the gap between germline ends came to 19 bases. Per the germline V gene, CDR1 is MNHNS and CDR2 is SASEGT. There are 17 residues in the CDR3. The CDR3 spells CASSEFSTASHHYGYTF. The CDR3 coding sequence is TGTGCCAGCAGTGAATTTTCGACGGCTTCCCATCACTATGGCTACACCTTC.

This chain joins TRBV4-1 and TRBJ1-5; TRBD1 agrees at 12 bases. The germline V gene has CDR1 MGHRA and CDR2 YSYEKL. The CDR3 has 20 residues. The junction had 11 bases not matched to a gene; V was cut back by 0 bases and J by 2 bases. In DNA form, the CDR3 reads TGCGCCAGCAGCCAAGATGGGGGGACAGGGGGCGCGACAGGCAATCAGCCCCAGCATTTT. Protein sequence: CASSQDGGTGGATGNQPQHF.

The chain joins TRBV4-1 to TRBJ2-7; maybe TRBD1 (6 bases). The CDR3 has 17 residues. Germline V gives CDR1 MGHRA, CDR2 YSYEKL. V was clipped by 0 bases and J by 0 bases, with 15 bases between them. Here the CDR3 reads CASSQDQGQALSYEQYF. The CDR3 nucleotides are TGCGCCAGCAGCCAAGACCAGGGGCAGGCCCTCTCCTACGAGCAGTACTTC.

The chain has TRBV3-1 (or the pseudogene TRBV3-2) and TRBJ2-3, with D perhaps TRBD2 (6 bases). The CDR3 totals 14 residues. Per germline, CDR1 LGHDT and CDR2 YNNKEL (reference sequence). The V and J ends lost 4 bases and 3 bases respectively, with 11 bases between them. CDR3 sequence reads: CASSPWGETDTQYF. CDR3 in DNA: TGTGCCAGCAGCCCTTGGGGGGAAACAGATACGCAGTATTTT.

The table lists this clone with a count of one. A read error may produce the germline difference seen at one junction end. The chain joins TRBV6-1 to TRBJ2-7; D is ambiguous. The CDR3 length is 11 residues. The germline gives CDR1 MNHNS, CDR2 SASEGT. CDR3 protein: CASSEGQVLHF. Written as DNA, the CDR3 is TGTGCCAGCAGTGAAGGCCAGGTCTTGCACTTC.

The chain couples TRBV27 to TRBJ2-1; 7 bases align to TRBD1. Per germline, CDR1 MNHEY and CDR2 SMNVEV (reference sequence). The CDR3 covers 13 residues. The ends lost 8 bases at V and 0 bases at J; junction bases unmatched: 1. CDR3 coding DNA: TGTGCCAGCGGGACAGTCTCCTACAATGAGCAGTTCTTC. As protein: CASGTVSYNEQFF.

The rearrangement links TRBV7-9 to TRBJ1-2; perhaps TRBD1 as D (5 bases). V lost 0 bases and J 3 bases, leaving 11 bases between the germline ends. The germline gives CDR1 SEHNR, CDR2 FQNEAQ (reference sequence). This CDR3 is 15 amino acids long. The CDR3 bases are TGTGCCAGCAGCTTAGCTGGGGACGGATACTATGGCTACACCTTC. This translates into CASSLAGDGYYGYTF.

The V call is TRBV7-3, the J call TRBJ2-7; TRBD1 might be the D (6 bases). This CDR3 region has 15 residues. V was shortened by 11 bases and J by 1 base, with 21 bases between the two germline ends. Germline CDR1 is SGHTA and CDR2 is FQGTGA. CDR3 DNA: TGTGCCGGTTGCGACAGGCCGGGATCGTCCTACGAGCAGTACTTC. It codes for CAGCDRPGSSYEQYF. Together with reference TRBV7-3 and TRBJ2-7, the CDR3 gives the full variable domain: GAGVSQTPSNKVTEKGKYVELRCDPISGHTALYWYRQSLGQGPEFLIYFQGTGAADDSGLPNDRFFAVRPEGSVSTLKIQRTERGDSAVYLCAGCDRPGSSYEQYFGPGTRLTVT.

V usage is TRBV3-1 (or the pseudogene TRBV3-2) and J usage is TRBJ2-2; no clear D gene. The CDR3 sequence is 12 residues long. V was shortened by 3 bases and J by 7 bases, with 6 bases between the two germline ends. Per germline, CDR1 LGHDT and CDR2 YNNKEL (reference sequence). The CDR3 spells CASSHYNGELFF. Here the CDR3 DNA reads TGTGCCAGCAGCCATTATAACGGGGAGCTGTTTTTT.

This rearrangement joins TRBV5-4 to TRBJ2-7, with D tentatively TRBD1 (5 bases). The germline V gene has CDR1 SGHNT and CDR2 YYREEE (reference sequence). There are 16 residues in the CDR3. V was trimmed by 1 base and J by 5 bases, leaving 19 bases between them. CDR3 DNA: TGTGCCAGCAGCTTGAGTACAGGACCCCATCCCGACGAGCAGTACTTC. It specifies CASSLSTGPHPDEQYF.

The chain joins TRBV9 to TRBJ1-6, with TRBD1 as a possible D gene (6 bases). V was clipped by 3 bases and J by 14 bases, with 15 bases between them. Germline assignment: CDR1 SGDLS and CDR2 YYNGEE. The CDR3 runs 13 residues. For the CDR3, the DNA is TGTGCCAGCAGCGAGATAGGGGGGTCGGCCCTCCACTTT. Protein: CASSEIGGSALHF.